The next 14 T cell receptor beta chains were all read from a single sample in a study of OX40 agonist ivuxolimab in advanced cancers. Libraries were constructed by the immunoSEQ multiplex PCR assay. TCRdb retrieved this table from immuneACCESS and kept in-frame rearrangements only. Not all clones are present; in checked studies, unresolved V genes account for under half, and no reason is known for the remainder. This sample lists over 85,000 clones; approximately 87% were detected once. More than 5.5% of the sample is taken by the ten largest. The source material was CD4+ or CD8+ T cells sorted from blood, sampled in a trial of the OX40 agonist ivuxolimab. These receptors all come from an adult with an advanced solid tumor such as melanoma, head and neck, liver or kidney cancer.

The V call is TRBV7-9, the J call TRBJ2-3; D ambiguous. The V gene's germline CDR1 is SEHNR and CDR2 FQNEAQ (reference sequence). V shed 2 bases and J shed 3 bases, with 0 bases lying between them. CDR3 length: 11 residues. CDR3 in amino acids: CASSLTDTQYF. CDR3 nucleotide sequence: TGTGCCAGCAGCTTAACAGATACGCAGTATTTT.

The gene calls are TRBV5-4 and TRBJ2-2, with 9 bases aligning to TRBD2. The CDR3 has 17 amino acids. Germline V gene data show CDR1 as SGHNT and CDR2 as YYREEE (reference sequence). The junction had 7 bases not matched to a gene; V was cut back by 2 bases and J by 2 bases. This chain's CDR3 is CASSLRRGGVNTGELFF. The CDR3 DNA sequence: TGTGCCAGCAGCTTACGGCGGGGGGGCGTCAACACCGGGGAGCTGTTTTTT.

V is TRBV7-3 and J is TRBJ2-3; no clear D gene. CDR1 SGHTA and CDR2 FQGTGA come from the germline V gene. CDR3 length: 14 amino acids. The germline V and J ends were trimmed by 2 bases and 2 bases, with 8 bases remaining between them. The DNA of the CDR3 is TGTGCCAGCAGCTTAGGTTCCTACACAGATACGCAGTATTTT. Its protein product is CASSLGSYTDTQYF.

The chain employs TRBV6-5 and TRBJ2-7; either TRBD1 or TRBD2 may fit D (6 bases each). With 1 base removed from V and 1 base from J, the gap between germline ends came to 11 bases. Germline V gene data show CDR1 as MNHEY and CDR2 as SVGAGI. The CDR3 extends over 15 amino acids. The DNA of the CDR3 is TGTGCCAGCAGTTACTTTTGGGGGGCATCCTACGAGCAGTACTTC. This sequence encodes CASSYFWGASYEQYF.

CDR3 nucleotide sequence: TGTGCCAGCAGCTTAGCCGGGGCCCCTGAAGCTTTCTTT. Translation gives CASSLAGAPEAFF. The chain joins TRBV7-8 to TRBJ1-1; D is possibly TRBD1 (5 bases). V was shortened by 0 bases and J by 6 bases, with 8 bases between the two germline ends. Germline CDR1 is SGHVS and CDR2 is FQNEAQ. This CDR3 has 13 residues.

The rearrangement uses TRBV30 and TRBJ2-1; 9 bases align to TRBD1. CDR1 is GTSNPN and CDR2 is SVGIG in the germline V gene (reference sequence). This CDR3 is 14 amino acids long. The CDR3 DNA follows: TGTGCTTCCCAGACAGGGGGGGTATACAATGAGCAGTTCTTC. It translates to CASQTGGVYNEQFF. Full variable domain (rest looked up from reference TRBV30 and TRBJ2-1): SQTIHQWPATLVQPVGSPLSLECTVEGTSNPNLYWYRQAAGRGLQLLFYSVGIGQISSEVPQNLSASRPQDRQFILSSKKLLLSDSGFYLCASQTGGVYNEQFFGPGTRLTVL.

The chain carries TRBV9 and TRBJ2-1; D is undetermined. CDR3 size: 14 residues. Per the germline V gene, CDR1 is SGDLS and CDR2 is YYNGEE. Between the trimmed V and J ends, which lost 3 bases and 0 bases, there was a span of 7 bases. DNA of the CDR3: TGTGCCAGCAGCGGTGTGGACTCCTACAATGAGCAGTTCTTC. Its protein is CASSGVDSYNEQFF.

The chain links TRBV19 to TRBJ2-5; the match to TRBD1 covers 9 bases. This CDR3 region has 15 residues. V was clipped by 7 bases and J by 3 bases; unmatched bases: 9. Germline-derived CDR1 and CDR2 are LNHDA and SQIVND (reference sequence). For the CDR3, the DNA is TGTGCCAGTAATACTAAACAGGGGGCTGAAGAGACCCAGTACTTC. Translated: CASNTKQGAEETQYF.

The CDR3 is CASRSTGVRQETQYF. The CDR3 region has the DNA TGTGCCAGCAGGAGTACAGGCGTTAGGCAAGAGACCCAGTACTTC. The chain links TRBV2 to TRBJ2-5; TRBD1 is a possible D gene (5 bases). The CDR3 has 15 residues. V was cut by 6 bases and J by 2 bases, with 16 bases left in between. Germline loops: CDR1 SNHLY, CDR2 FYNNEI.

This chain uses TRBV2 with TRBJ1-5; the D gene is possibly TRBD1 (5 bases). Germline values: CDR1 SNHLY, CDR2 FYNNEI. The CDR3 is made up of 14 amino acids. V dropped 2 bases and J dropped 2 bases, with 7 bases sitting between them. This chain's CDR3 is CASSESGGNQPQHF. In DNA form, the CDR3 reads TGTGCCAGCAGTGAATCGGGGGGCAATCAGCCCCAGCATTTT.

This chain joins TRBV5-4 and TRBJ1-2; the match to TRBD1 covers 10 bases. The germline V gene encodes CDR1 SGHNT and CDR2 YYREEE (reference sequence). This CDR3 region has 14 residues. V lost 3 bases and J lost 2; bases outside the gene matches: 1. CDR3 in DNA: TGTGCCAGCAGCTGGGGACAGGGGAACTATGGCTACACCTTC. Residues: CASSWGQGNYGYTF.

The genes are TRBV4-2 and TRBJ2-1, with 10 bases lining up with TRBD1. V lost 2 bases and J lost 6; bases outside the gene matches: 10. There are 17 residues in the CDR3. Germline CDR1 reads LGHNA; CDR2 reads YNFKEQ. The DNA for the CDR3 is TGTGCCAGCAGCCAATCCCAGACAGGGGGCCTCTCCAATGAGCAGTTCTTC. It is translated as CASSQSQTGGLSNEQFF.

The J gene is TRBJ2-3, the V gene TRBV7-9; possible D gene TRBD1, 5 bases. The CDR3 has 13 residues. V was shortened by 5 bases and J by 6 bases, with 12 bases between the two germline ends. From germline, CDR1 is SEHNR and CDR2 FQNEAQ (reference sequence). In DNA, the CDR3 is TGTGCCAGCAGCCTCTCAGGGCAGGATACGCAGTATTTT. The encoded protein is CASSLSGQDTQYF.

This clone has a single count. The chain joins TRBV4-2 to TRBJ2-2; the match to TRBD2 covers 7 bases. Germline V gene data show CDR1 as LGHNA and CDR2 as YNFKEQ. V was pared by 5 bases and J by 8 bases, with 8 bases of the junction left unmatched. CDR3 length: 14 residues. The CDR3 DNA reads TGTGCCAGCAGCTTTGACGGGGGGAGAGGGGAGCTGTTTTTT. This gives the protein CASSFDGGRGELFF.